This entry features one T cell receptor (beta chain) sequence. Its matching antigen is unknown. The same CDR3 is also encoded by other DNA sequences in this sample. Germline V CDR1 and CDR2: SGHTS, YDEGEE. V was shortened by 4 bases and J by 0 bases, with 11 bases between the two germline ends. CDR3 size: 15 residues. The record originates from a study of T cell responses to AZD1222 COVID-19 vaccine. Study results and caveats: Donors were largely white British and mainly female; clonal diversity was possibly underestimated. Nearly half of the spike-specific TCRs reportedly recognize variant regions that carry no mutations.

Clones were sequenced by immunoSEQ multiplex PCR, and TCRdb holds only the in-frame ones, with some missing. The table lists around 160,000 clones, 94% of them singletons. The TCR comes from an adult who received the AZD1222 COVID-19 vaccine. V gene TRBV5-8 combines with J gene TRBJ1-5, with a possible D match to TRBD1 (6 bases). The input for sequencing was peripheral blood, taken 28 days after the second AZD1222 dose. The CDR3 spells CASSLGQNSNQPQHF. The CDR3 DNA sequence: TGTGCCAGCAGCCTTGGACAGAATAGCAATCAGCCCCAGCATTTT.